This T cell receptor beta chain was found in a study of T cells after yellow fever vaccination. Germline CDR1 is DFQATT and CDR2 is SNEGSKA (reference sequence). CDR3 length: 12 residues. Trimming took off 3 bases at V and 2 bases at J, with 5 bases between the two ends. Conversion of TCR transcripts into cDNA relied on 5'RACE template switching, which added a universal primer site and UMIs. MiXCR, run by TCRdb on the 5' RACE reads, gives a single entry per CDR3 protein. The table includes 200,000 to 300,000 distinct CDR3 sequences, 6.9% detected once. Study outcomes and limitations: Reappearance after the booster was observed for most primary-vaccination clones (roughly 96% CD4, about 90% CD8). High-abundance clonotypes from the bulk population could contaminate FACS-sorted repertoires. Shared CD4/CD8 clonotypes were a small share, likely from convergent recombination.

This clonotype was counted ten times or more. Antigen: not known. This chain joins TRBV20-1 and TRBJ2-1; D unresolved. The specimen was CD4+ T cells sorted from PBMCs, collected 15 days after the yellow fever booster vaccination. The clonotype comes from a young man who received the YFV17D yellow fever vaccine. The CDR3 DNA sequence: TGCAGTGCTAGGGGGACCTACAATGAGCAGTTCTTC. This translates into CSARGTYNEQFF.